This entry concerns a single TCR beta chain. This sample stems from a study of blood T cell repertoires in COVID-19. The repertoire was sequenced with immunoSEQ multiplex PCR; TCRdb's copy has only in-frame clones and lacks some. Among some 20,000 clones listed, 70% to 90% were seen once. CDR3 length: 16 residues. Germline CDR1 reads SEHNR; CDR2 reads FQNEAQ (reference sequence). Between the trimmed V and J ends, which lost 2 bases and 6 bases, there was a span of 18 bases. The receptor comes from a man aged 40-55 years with active COVID-19. This chain links TRBV7-9 with TRBJ2-3; TRBD1 is a possible D gene (5 bases). Sequenced input: peripheral blood. As DNA, the CDR3 is TGTGCCAGCAGCTTATTTCTTAGGGGCCCCGGCGATACGCAGTATTTT. Protein sequence: CASSLFLRGPGDTQYF.